Sample share makes the clone carrying this TCR beta chain medium-sized. TCRdb fed the reads into MiXCR, producing one record per CDR3 protein. The repertoire includes 3,000 to 4,000 distinct CDR3 sequences, about 9.6% of them detected once, and approximately 6.3% sits in the top ten. V shed 6 bases and J 3 bases; nucleotides not matched to a gene: 7. In germline, CDR1 is DFQATT, CDR2 SNEGSKA (reference sequence). The CDR3 extends over 15 amino acids. Sample: CD4+ T cells from synovial fluid. The sequence was collected from a human donor with rheumatoid arthritis. The V gene is TRBV20-1, the J gene TRBJ2-3; 12 positions agree with TRBD2. CDR3 region: CSAPSGTSGTDTQYF. DNA of the CDR3: TGCAGTGCGCCGAGCGGGACTAGCGGGACAGATACGCAGTATTTT.